The clone carrying this TCR beta chain was counted at least ten times. V was clipped by 5 bases and J by 3 bases; unmatched bases: 5. Germline V gene data show CDR1 as SGHTA and CDR2 as FQGTGA. The CDR3 has 15 amino acids. The entry originates in a study of T cells in Graves' hyperthyroidism and ophthalmopathy. For the study at large: Specimen type is peripheral blood, collected at initial diagnosis prior to any treatment.

Duration under 3 months, a NOSPECS grade of at least 4, and a Clinical Activity Score of at least 3 characterized the ophthalmopathy patients. Clinicians diagnosed patients from clinical symptoms, serum thyroxine and TRAb, thyroid ultrasound and orbital computed tomography. Out of roughly 10 ml of fresh peripheral blood came the PBMCs. Authors of the study amplified TCR beta CDR3 regions from RNA transcripts. In the first-round RT-PCR of the TCR CDR3, the HTBI primer set was used. TCRdb independently ran MiXCR on the multiplex PCR reads; one entry per CDR3 protein. The profile shows around 610,000 distinct CDR3 sequences, under 15% of them singletons.

The sample was blood. The sequence was obtained from a woman aged 35 to 49 with Graves' ophthalmopathy. The chain is built from TRBV7-3 and TRBJ2-7; 12 nucleotides match TRBD2. The CDR3 is CASSPQGLAGYEQYF. The CDR3 DNA reads TGTGCCAGCAGCCCCCAGGGACTAGCGGGCTACGAGCAGTACTTC.